Listed below are T cell receptor beta chains from one sample, sequenced in a study of blood T cell repertoires in COVID-19. This table comes from immunoSEQ multiplex PCR, and its TCRdb copy is limited to in-frame clones, with some not included. The sample has some 57,000 clones; 86% are singletons. Sequencing was done on a sample of peripheral blood. All receptors derive from an elderly woman with acute or convalescent COVID-19. CDR3s include the opening cysteine and the closing phenylalanine or tryptophan. A D gene is named only where the DNA matches it firmly. For some rows the clone size is stated as once, few or many, or as a class when expanded; others skip it.

clone size | D gene | J gene | V gene | CDR3 DNA | CDR3 protein
. | TRBD2 | TRBJ2-1 | TRBV11-1 | TGTGCCAGCAGCATCAACTGGGGGGGTGAGCAGTTCTTC | CASSINWGGEQFF
. | . | TRBJ1-2 | TRBV7-9 | TGTGCCAGCAGCCCCAGGGGCGGTAACTATGGCTACACCTTC | CASSPRGGNYGYTF
. | . | TRBJ1-1 | TRBV2 | TGTGCCAGCCACAGGGATACTGAAGCTTTCTTT | CASHRDTEAFF
. | TRBD1 | TRBJ1-2 | TRBV5-1 | TGCGCCAGCAGCCTGACAGGGATTAGCCATGGCTACACCTTC | CASSLTGISHGYTF
. | . | TRBJ1-2 | TRBV7-3 | TGTGCCAGCAGCTCTAGATTGGGTGGCTACACCTTC | CASSSRLGGYTF
. | . | TRBJ2-1 | TRBV9 | TGTGCCAGCAGCGTAGAAGGGGGATCGGGCTACAATGAGCAGTTCTTC | CASSVEGGSGYNEQFF
once | . | TRBJ1-1 | TRBV7-9 | TGTGCCAGCAGCATCGGGTCCTCAGCTTTCTTT | CASSIGSSAFF
. | TRBD1 | TRBJ1-2 | TRBV3-1/TRBV3-2 | TGTGCCAGCAGATTACAGGGGGCGGGATATGGCTACACCTTC | CASRLQGAGYGYTF
. | TRBD1 | TRBJ1-5 | TRBV19 | TGTGCCAGTAGTTCGGGACAGGGGGCCGGGCAGCCCCAGCATTTT | CASSSGQGAGQPQHF
few | . | TRBJ1-5 | TRBV29-1 | TGCAGCGTCTCGGGGGACGGTCAGCCCCAGCATTTT | CSVSGDGQPQHF
once | . | TRBJ1-5 | TRBV19 | TGTGCCAGTACTTTATCTATAAGCAATCAGCCCCAGCATTTT | CASTLSISNQPQHF
. | TRBD1 | TRBJ1-2 | TRBV11-3 | TGTGCCAGCAGCTCAGGACAGGGGGCCTATGGCTACACCTTC | CASSSGQGAYGYTF
. | . | TRBJ1-5 | TRBV1 | TGCACCAGCAGCCAAGACTTCGACCGGGACAGGGGGAAATCTAATGCTTGCGATCAGCCCCAGCATTTT | CTSSQDFDRDRGKSNACDQPQHF
. | . | TRBJ1-5 | TRBV7-9 | TGTGCCAGCAGCTCTTTACAGCAGCCCCAGCATTTT | CASSSLQQPQHF
. | TRBD1 | TRBJ2-5 | TRBV11-2 | TGTGCCAGCAGCCAAGGACAGGGGGAAATAGAGACCCAGTACTTC | CASSQGQGEIETQYF
. | . | TRBJ1-2 | TRBV20-1 | TGCAGTGCTAGTCCCACAGGGTTTGGCTACACCTTC | CSASPTGFGYTF
. | . | TRBJ2-2 | TRBV5-4 | TGTGCCAGCAGCTTGGGGGCCTCGGGGGCCGGGGAGCTGTTTTTT | CASSLGASGAGELFF
. | . | TRBJ2-5 | TRBV2 | TGTGCCAGCAGTGACCGGGATCTAGAGGAAGAGACCCAGTACTTC | CASSDRDLEEETQYF
. | . | TRBJ1-4 | TRBV30 | TGTGCCTGGAGGTCGTATAACTCCCCCGAAAAACTGTTTTTT | CAWRSYNSPEKLFF
. | TRBD1 | TRBJ2-1 | TRBV7-2 | TGTGCCAGCAGCTTACAGGGGGCTCTGAATGAGCAGTTCTTC | CASSLQGALNEQFF
. | TRBD1 | TRBJ2-1 | TRBV5-6 | TGTGCCAGCAGCAGACCGACAGGGGGGAGTTTAAATGAGCAGTTCTTC | CASSRPTGGSLNEQFF
medium-sized | . | TRBJ1-2 | TRBV11-3 | TGTGCCAGCAGCTCCAGGGACTCCGGGGGCTATGGCTACACCTTC | CASSSRDSGGYGYTF
. | TRBD1 | TRBJ1-4 | TRBV5-1 | TGCGCCAGCAGCGGGGGACAGATTAATGAAAAACTGTTTTTT | CASSGGQINEKLFF
. | TRBD1 | TRBJ2-7 | TRBV5-6 | TGTGCCAGCAGCTTGTCCGGGACAGGTTCCTACGAGCAGTACTTC | CASSLSGTGSYEQYF
once | TRBD1 | TRBJ1-1 | TRBV18 | TGTGCCAGCTCACCACCCAGTCACAGGGGGAAGGTCACTGAAGCTTTCTTT | CASSPPSHRGKVTEAFF
. | . | TRBJ2-5 | TRBV2 | TGTGCCAGCACTACCGACTACCAAGAGACCCAGTACTTC | CASTTDYQETQYF
. | TRBD1 | TRBJ2-2 | TRBV7-9 | TGTGCCAGCAGCATCTACAGGGGCCGGGACACCGGGGAGCTGTTTTTT | CASSIYRGRDTGELFF
. | . | TRBJ1-1 | TRBV2 | TGTGCCAGCAGTGAATCGACAGCCGGGACTGAAGCTTTCTTT | CASSESTAGTEAFF
. | TRBD2 | TRBJ2-3 | TRBV10-3 | TGTGCCATCGGGGGACTAGCGGGAGCAAATACGCAGTATTTT | CAIGGLAGANTQYF
few | TRBD2 | TRBJ2-2 | TRBV10-1 | TGCGCCAGCACCCCGGGACTAGCGGGCCTCCGCAAGAACACCGGGGAGCTGTTTTTT | CASTPGLAGLRKNTGELFF
. | TRBD1 | TRBJ1-5 | TRBV6-4 | TGTGCCAGCAGTACAGGGGTCAATCAGCCCCAGCATTTT | CASSTGVNQPQHF
. | . | TRBJ2-5 | TRBV7-7 | TGTGCTAGCAGCTTGAGTGGCCTCGGGGAGACCCAGTACTTC | CASSLSGLGETQYF
once | . | TRBJ1-5 | TRBV24-1 | TGTGCCACCAGTGAATTTGCGGATCAGCCCCAGCATTTT | CATSEFADQPQHF
. | . | TRBJ1-1 | TRBV19 | TGTGCCAGTAATAACCCGGGACTATCGGACACTGAAGCTTTCTTT | CASNNPGLSDTEAFF
. | TRBD2 | TRBJ2-5 | TRBV5-1 | TGCGCCAGCAGCCCGCGGCTAGCGGGACTAGAGACCCAGTACTTC | CASSPRLAGLETQYF
few | TRBD1 | TRBJ1-3 | TRBV9 | TGTGCCAGCAGCGTAGAGGAGACAGGGCACTCTGGAAACACCATATATTTT | CASSVEETGHSGNTIYF
. | TRBD2 | TRBJ2-3 | TRBV9 | TGTGCCAGCAGCGTAGCCAGCGGGGATAAAGAGTATTTT | CASSVASGDKEYF
. | . | TRBJ1-2 | TRBV24-1 | TGTGCCACCAGTGCGGTTCCGGGGAGAGGGAACTATGGCTACACCTTC | CATSAVPGRGNYGYTF
. | . | TRBJ1-6 | TRBV28 | TGTGCCAGCACCTCTCGAGGCTCCTATAATTCACCCCTCCACTTT | CASTSRGSYNSPLHF
. | . | TRBJ1-1 | TRBV15 | TGTGCCACCAGCAGAGATACAGAAAAGAACACTGAAGCTTTCTTT | CATSRDTEKNTEAFF
. | TRBD1 | TRBJ1-6 | TRBV9 | TGTGCCAGCAGCGTACGGGACAGGAGGAATTCACCCCTCCACTTT | CASSVRDRRNSPLHF
. | TRBD1 | TRBJ1-2 | TRBV13 | TGTGCCAGCAGCTTGGGACAGGGGGCCGCTGGCTACACCTTC | CASSLGQGAAGYTF
once | TRBD2 | TRBJ2-1 | TRBV12-3/TRBV12-4 | TGTGCCAGCAGTACCCGGACTAGTAACGAGCAGTTCTTC | CASSTRTSNEQFF
. | TRBD1 | TRBJ1-3 | TRBV5-5 | TGTGCCAGCAGTAAGGACAGGAACTCTGGAAACACCATATATTTT | CASSKDRNSGNTIYF
. | . | TRBJ2-5 | TRBV5-1 | TGCGCCAGCAGCTTGGATCGAACGGGGGAGACCCAGTACTTC | CASSLDRTGETQYF
. | TRBD2 | TRBJ2-5 | TRBV19 | TGTGCCAGTAGGGCGGGGGTCCAAGAGACCCAGTACTTC | CASRAGVQETQYF
once | TRBD1 | TRBJ2-5 | TRBV19 | TGTGCCAGTAGGGACAGGGTTCTACAGACCCAGTACTTC | CASRDRVLQTQYF
few | TRBD1 | TRBJ1-3 | TRBV3-1/TRBV3-2 | TGTGCCAGCAGCCAAGGGACAGGGGGCTCTGGAAACACCATATATTTT | CASSQGTGGSGNTIYF
. | . | TRBJ1-3 | TRBV2 | TGTGCCAGCAGCCCAGGTTTAGGCTCTGGAAACACCATATATTTT | CASSPGLGSGNTIYF
. | TRBD1 | TRBJ2-3 | TRBV19 | TGTGCCACGAGTCGGCGCAGGGGGTCAACAGATACGCAGTATTTT | CATSRRRGSTDTQYF
. | TRBD1 | TRBJ1-1 | TRBV9 | TGTGCCAGCAGCACCTCGACAGGGGTGGTGACAGCTTTCTTT | CASSTSTGVVTAFF
. | TRBD1 | TRBJ2-5 | TRBV23-1 | TGCGCCAGCAGTCAATGGGACAGGAAACAACAAGAGACCCAGTACTTC | CASSQWDRKQQETQYF
. | . | TRBJ1-3 | TRBV19 | TGTGCCAGTAGTTACAGCCTCTCTGGAAACACCATATATTTT | CASSYSLSGNTIYF
. | . | TRBJ1-5 | TRBV18 | TGTGCCAGCTCACCAACTAATAATCAGCCCCAGCATTTT | CASSPTNNQPQHF
. | . | TRBJ1-2 | TRBV7-2 | TGTGCCAGCAGCCGTTCACAGGAGGGTCACTATGGCTACACCTTC | CASSRSQEGHYGYTF
. | TRBD2 | TRBJ2-3 | TRBV27 | TGTGCCAGCATTCGGGCTAGCGGACACACAGATACGCAGTATTTT | CASIRASGHTDTQYF
. | . | TRBJ2-1 | TRBV19 | TGTGCCAGTAGTATAGATTCAGGGACACCGTCTTACAATGAGCAGTTCTTC | CASSIDSGTPSYNEQFF
. | . | TRBJ2-7 | TRBV7-2 | TGTGCCAGCAGCTTAAGTGCGGCCTACGAGCAGTACTTC | CASSLSAAYEQYF